This T cell receptor (beta chain) was observed in a study of molecular identifiers for immune sequencing clone quantification. Findings and caveats of the study: Clone sizes that are highly expanded could be underestimated when identical TCR molecules share a barcode. Clonotypes topping 20 RNA copies carried over 97% of effector molecules but under 1% of naive ones.

Making the bulk TCR libraries relied on previously described methods and listed TCR primers. TCRdb used MiXCR to reprocess the PCR reads, holding one entry per CDR3 protein. The data contain approximately 550,000 distinct CDR3 sequences, roughly 24% of them singletons. With V trimmed by 3 bases and J by 3 bases, 4 bases remained unmatched. This CDR3 region has 13 residues. CDR1 is DFQATT and CDR2 is SNEGSKA in the germline V gene (reference sequence). This clonotype came up once. The antigen remains undetermined. The sample taken for sequencing was naive CD8+ T cells from blood, with Jurkat cell RNA spiked in. Stated subset: FACS-sorted CD8+CD4-CCR7+CD45RA+ naive T cells. The chain is built from TRBV20-1 and TRBJ2-7; 8 nucleotides align to TRBD1. The source of this sequence is a human donor in good health. Some libraries in this study had Jurkat cell RNA spiked in. CDR3 residues: CSARGDRCYEQYF. CDR3 nucleotides: TGCAGTGCTAGGGGGGACAGGTGCTACGAGCAGTACTTC.